This T cell receptor (beta chain) comes out of a study of shared clonotypes between healthy human individuals. Study details: The plates for each donor numbered three CD4 naive, three CD4 memory, two CD8 naive and one CD8 memory. Notes on the study in general: Blood was the only sampled material, and tissue repertoires likely differ.

To note about this clone: The antigen remains unidentified.

From germline, CDR1 is LGHNA and CDR2 YNFKEQ. Trimming cost V 4 bases and J 1 base, with 17 bases left between them. The CDR3 extends over 16 amino acids. An even split of each subset's genomic DNA across several immunoSEQ plates was performed. The table came from immunoSEQ multiplex PCR; TCRdb's copy has only in-frame clones and leaves some out. This table has 650,000 to 800,000 clones, roughly two thirds appearing once. This chain joins TRBV4-2 and TRBJ2-7; D perhaps matches TRBD1 (6 bases). This receptor was taken from a woman in her 30s in good health. Sequenced input: memory CD4+ T cells sorted from blood. Subset indicated: CD45RA-negative fraction. CDR3 coding DNA: TGTGCCAGCAGCCTCATTCAGACAGGAGGATCCTACGAGCAGTACTTC. It translates to CASSLIQTGGSYEQYF.